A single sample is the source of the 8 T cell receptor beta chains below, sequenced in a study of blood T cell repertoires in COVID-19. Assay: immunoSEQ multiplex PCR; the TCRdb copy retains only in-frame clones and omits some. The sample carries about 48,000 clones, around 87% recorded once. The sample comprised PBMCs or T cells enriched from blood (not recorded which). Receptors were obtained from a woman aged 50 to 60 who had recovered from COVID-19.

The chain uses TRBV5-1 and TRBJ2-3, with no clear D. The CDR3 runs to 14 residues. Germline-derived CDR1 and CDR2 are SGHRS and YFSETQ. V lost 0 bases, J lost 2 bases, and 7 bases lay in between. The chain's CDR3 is CASSLELHTDTQYF. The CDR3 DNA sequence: TGCGCCAGCAGCTTGGAACTGCACACAGATACGCAGTATTTT.

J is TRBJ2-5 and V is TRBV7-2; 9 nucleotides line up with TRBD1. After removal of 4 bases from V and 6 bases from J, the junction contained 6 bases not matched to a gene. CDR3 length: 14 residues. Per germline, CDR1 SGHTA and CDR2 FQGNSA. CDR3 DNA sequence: TGTGCCAGCAGCTCAGGACAGGGGCCGAAGACCCAGTACTTC. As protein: CASSSGQGPKTQYF.

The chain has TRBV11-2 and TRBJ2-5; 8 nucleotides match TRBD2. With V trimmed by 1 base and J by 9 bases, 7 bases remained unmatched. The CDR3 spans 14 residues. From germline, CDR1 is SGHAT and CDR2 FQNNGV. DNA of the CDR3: TGTGCCAGCAGCTTAGCGGGAGGGTCCGAGGCCCAGTACTTC. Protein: CASSLAGGSEAQYF.

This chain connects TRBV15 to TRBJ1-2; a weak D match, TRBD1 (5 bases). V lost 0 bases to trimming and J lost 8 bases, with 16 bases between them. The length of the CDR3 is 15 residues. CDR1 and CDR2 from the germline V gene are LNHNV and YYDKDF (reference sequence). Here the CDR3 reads CATSRDFPGLHGYTF. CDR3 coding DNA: TGTGCCACCAGCAGAGACTTCCCGGGACTTCACGGCTACACCTTC.

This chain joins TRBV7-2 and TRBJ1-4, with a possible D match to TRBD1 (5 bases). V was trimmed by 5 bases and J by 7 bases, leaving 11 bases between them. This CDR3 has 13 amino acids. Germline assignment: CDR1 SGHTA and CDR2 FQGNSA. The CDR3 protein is CASSPDGGEKLFF. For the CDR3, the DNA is TGTGCCAGCAGCCCCGACGGGGGTGAAAAACTGTTTTTT.

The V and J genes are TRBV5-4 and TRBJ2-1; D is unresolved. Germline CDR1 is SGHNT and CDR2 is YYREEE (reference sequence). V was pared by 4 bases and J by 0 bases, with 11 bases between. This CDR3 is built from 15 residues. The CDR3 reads CASSTDQASYNEQFF. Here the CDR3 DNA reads TGTGCCAGCAGCACCGACCAGGCCTCCTACAATGAGCAGTTCTTC.

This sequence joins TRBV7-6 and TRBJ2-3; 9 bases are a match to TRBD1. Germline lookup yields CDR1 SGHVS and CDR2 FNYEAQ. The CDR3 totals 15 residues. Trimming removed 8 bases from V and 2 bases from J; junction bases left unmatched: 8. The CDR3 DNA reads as TGTGCCAGCTCCCGAGGACAGGGGAACACAGATACGCAGTATTTT. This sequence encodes CASSRGQGNTDTQYF.

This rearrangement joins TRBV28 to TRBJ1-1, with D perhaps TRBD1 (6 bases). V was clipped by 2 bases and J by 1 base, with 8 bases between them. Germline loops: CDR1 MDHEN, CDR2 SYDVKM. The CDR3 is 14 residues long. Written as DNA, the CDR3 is TGTGCCAGCAGTTTACGACAGGAGAACACTGAAGCTTTCTTT. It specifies CASSLRQENTEAFF.